These 21 T cell receptor beta chains share one sample of origin, sequenced in a study of radiotherapy plus CTLA-4 blockade in lung cancer. The repertoire was sequenced with immunoSEQ multiplex PCR; TCRdb's copy has only in-frame clones and lacks some. The table lists approximately 82,000 clones, about 85% of them singletons, with roughly 15% in the top ten. Sequencing used peripheral blood, obtained from a patient treated with radiotherapy plus ipilimumab. Every receptor here comes from a human donor with non-small cell lung cancer that progressed on radiotherapy plus ipilimumab.

The V call is TRBV2, the J call TRBJ1-5; a weak D match, TRBD1 (6 bases). This CDR3 has 13 amino acids. Trimming shortened V by 10 bases and J by 0 bases, and 10 bases separated the two germline ends. CDR1 is SNHLY and CDR2 is FYNNEI in the germline V gene. This CDR3 is CATKGGSNQPQHF. The CDR3 bases are TGTGCCACAAAAGGGGGTAGCAATCAGCCCCAGCATTTT.

The V and J genes are TRBV5-5 and TRBJ2-2, with 8 bases lining up with TRBD1. The CDR3 runs 16 residues. Trimming took 0 bases from V and 6 from J; bases not matched to a gene: 7. Germline CDR1 reads SGHKS; CDR2 reads YYEKEE (reference sequence). DNA of the CDR3: TGTGCCAGCAGCTTGGGAGACAGGGGACAGTCCGGGGAGCTGTTTTTT. It yields the protein CASSLGDRGQSGELFF. The full variable domain, rest sourced from reference TRBV5-5 and TRBJ2-2, is DAGVTQSPTHLIKTRGQQVTLRCSPISGHKSVSWYQQVLGQGPQFIFQYYEKEERGRGNFPDRFSARQFPNYSSELNVNALLLGDSALYLCASSLGDRGQSGELFFGEGSRLTVL.

This chain links TRBV5-4 with TRBJ1-1, with 7 bases aligning to TRBD1. Germline V gene data show CDR1 as SGHNT and CDR2 as YYREEE (reference sequence). V dropped 4 bases and J dropped 5; count of bases not matched to a gene: 11. The CDR3 totals 15 residues. In DNA, the CDR3 is TGTGCCAGCAGCCACGAGACAGGGCGCGGGACTGAAGCTTTCTTT. This sequence encodes CASSHETGRGTEAFF.

This rearrangement joins TRBV6-5 to TRBJ2-1; D gene unclear. V dropped 4 bases and J dropped 4 bases, with 14 bases sitting between them. The CDR3 contains 15 residues. Germline loops: CDR1 MNHEY, CDR2 SVGAGI. The CDR3 DNA follows: TGTGCCAGCAGTTCGCCCGGGTCGGGTTACAATGAGCAGTTCTTC. Protein product: CASSSPGSGYNEQFF.

This clone was observed a few times. An end of the junction does not agree with germline; a read error may underlie this. The V call is TRBV5-1, the J call TRBJ2-4; 11 positions agree with TRBD1. The germline gives CDR1 SGHRS, CDR2 YFSETQ. This CDR3 comprises 15 residues. The CDR3 reads CASSLAGTGGEGLNF. DNA of the CDR3: TGCGCCAGCAGCTTGGCCGGGACAGGGGGAGAGGGGTTAAACTTC.

This sequence joins TRBV7-2 and TRBJ1-2, with D unresolved. Trimming shortened V by 5 bases and J by 2 bases, and 12 bases separated the two germline ends. This CDR3 has 14 amino acids. Germline V gene sequence: CDR1 SGHTA, CDR2 FQGNSA. The DNA for the CDR3 is TGTGCCAGCAGCCCCACAGACCCCAACTATGGCTACACCTTC. Its translation: CASSPTDPNYGYTF.

CDR3 residues: CASSLAAQGRSYNEQFF. Written as DNA, the CDR3 is TGTGCCAGCAGCTTAGCGGCACAGGGTCGGTCCTACAATGAGCAGTTCTTC. V is TRBV7-9 and J is TRBJ2-1; D perhaps matches TRBD1 (6 bases). The CDR3 consists of 17 residues. V lost 0 bases and J 1 base, leaving 13 bases between the germline ends. The V gene's germline CDR1 is SEHNR and CDR2 FQNEAQ (reference sequence).

The rearrangement uses TRBV28 and TRBJ1-5; a weak D match, TRBD1 (5 bases). CDR1 is MDHEN and CDR2 is SYDVKM in the germline V gene. The CDR3 sequence is 16 residues long. V lost 5 bases to trimming and J lost 0 bases, with 14 bases between them. This chain's CDR3 is CASSTAGTYSNQPQHF. CDR3 DNA sequence: TGTGCCAGCAGTACAGCAGGGACTTATAGCAATCAGCCCCAGCATTTT.

The genes are TRBV5-6 and TRBJ1-2; no firm D call. The V gene lost 2 bases and the J gene lost 8 bases, with 7 bases spanning the gap. Per the germline V gene, CDR1 is SGHDT and CDR2 is YYEEEE. The CDR3 has 11 residues. CDR3 amino acids: CASSFSQGYTF. CDR3 DNA: TGTGCCAGCAGCTTCAGTCAAGGCTACACCTTC.

This rearrangement joins TRBV19 to TRBJ1-2; TRBD1 matches 7 bases. V shed 5 bases, J shed 7 bases, and the junction held 13 bases outside the gene matches. Germline V gene sequence: CDR1 LNHDA, CDR2 SQIVND (reference sequence). The CDR3 is made up of 15 amino acids. CDR3: CASSPQTGDLFGYTF. The CDR3 DNA sequence: TGTGCCAGTAGTCCTCAAACAGGGGACCTATTTGGCTACACCTTC.

The chain combines TRBV6-1 with TRBJ1-6; no definite D call. This CDR3 is 13 amino acids long. The germline V gene has CDR1 MNHNS and CDR2 SASEGT. Trimming stripped 7 bases from V and 9 bases from J, with 13 bases between. The CDR3 DNA reads TGTGCCAGCATCGGGTCCGAGGTTTCACCCCTCCACTTT. Translating it yields CASIGSEVSPLHF.

The V gene is TRBV11-2, the J gene TRBJ2-3; D gene uncertain. Germline loops: CDR1 SGHAT, CDR2 FQNNGV. V dropped 2 bases and J dropped 3 bases, with 12 bases sitting between them. The CDR3 consists of 15 residues. The CDR3 region is CASSLFGSPTDTQYF. Written as DNA, the CDR3 is TGTGCCAGCAGCTTATTTGGTAGCCCTACAGATACGCAGTATTTT.

The chain uses TRBV9 and TRBJ1-4; D is uncertain. Germline V gene lookup returns CDR1 SGDLS and CDR2 YYNGEE. V lost 0 bases and J 0 bases, leaving 6 bases between the germline ends. There are 15 residues in the CDR3. Here the CDR3 DNA reads TGTGCCAGCAGCGTAGGAGGGCCAACTAATGAAAAACTGTTTTTT. Encoded protein: CASSVGGPTNEKLFF.

The chain carries TRBV28 and TRBJ1-1; TRBD1 might be the D (6 bases). The germline V gene has CDR1 MDHEN and CDR2 SYDVKM. V was cut by 8 bases and J by 5 bases, with 15 bases left in between. The CDR3 length is 13 residues. DNA for the CDR3: TGTGCCAGCTCAATCTCAGGGGAAACTGAAGCTTTCTTT. Amino acid sequence: CASSISGETEAFF.

Only one count was recorded for this clone. This chain joins TRBV7-2 and TRBJ2-7; TRBD1 matches 7 bases. Germline CDR1 is SGHTA and CDR2 is FQGNSA. This CDR3 contains 11 residues. After removal of 5 bases from V and 6 bases from J, the junction contained 1 base not matched to a gene. CDR3 region: CASSGTAEQYF. In DNA form, the CDR3 reads TGTGCCAGCAGCGGGACAGCCGAGCAGTACTTC.

The chain is built from TRBV5-8 and TRBJ1-2, with 9 bases aligning to TRBD1. The J segment lost 7 bases and the V segment lost 3 bases, leaving 7 bases of the junction unmatched. The CDR3 is 14 amino acids. Germline CDR1 is SGHTS and CDR2 is YDEGEE. The CDR3 protein is CASSSGTGIFGYTF. The DNA for the CDR3 is TGTGCCAGCAGCTCCGGGACAGGGATCTTTGGCTACACCTTC.

The chain combines TRBV30 with TRBJ1-6; tentative D call: TRBD1 (5 bases). This CDR3 is 17 amino acids long. Germline CDR1 reads GTSNPN; CDR2 reads SVGIG (reference sequence). V was shortened by 4 bases and J by 0 bases, with 16 bases between the two germline ends. As DNA, the CDR3 is TGTGCCTGGATTGATGGGGACGGAAGCTCCTATAATTCACCCCTCCACTTT. It encodes CAWIDGDGSSYNSPLHF.

The rearrangement joins TRBV7-6 to TRBJ2-1; 7 nucleotides match TRBD2. The germline CDR1 and CDR2 sequences are SGHVS and FNYEAQ. V trimming: 3 bases; J trimming: 3 bases; junction bases outside the gene matches: 2. The CDR3 contains 14 residues. In DNA, the CDR3 is TGTGCCAGCAGCTTCGGGGACTACTACAATGAGCAGTTCTTC. As protein: CASSFGDYYNEQFF.

The chain employs TRBV19 and TRBJ1-4, with unresolved D. Germline loops: CDR1 LNHDA, CDR2 SQIVND (reference sequence). V gave up 5 bases and J gave up 7 bases, with 17 bases separating them. CDR3 size: 15 residues. CDR3 in amino acids: CASSATGIRGEKLFF. The CDR3 nucleotides are TGTGCCAGTAGTGCGACCGGGATCCGGGGTGAAAAACTGTTTTTT.

The chain joins TRBV7-9 to TRBJ1-2; 7 bases fit TRBD1. V was clipped by 5 bases and J by 7 bases; unmatched bases: 10. The germline V gene has CDR1 SEHNR and CDR2 FQNEAQ (reference sequence). The CDR3 extends over 14 amino acids. As DNA, the CDR3 is TGTGCCAGCAGCGCACAACAGGGGACGGGTGGCTACACCTTC. Translation gives CASSAQQGTGGYTF.

The chain carries TRBV19 and TRBJ2-1; possible D gene TRBD2, 6 bases. Trimming took off 1 base at V and 7 bases at J, with 20 bases between the two ends. This CDR3 contains 17 residues. Germline V gene sequence: CDR1 LNHDA, CDR2 SQIVND (reference sequence). This chain's CDR3 is CASSIGGPGLTRNEQFF. CDR3 DNA: TGTGCCAGTAGTATAGGGGGCCCGGGACTGACGAGGAATGAGCAGTTCTTC.